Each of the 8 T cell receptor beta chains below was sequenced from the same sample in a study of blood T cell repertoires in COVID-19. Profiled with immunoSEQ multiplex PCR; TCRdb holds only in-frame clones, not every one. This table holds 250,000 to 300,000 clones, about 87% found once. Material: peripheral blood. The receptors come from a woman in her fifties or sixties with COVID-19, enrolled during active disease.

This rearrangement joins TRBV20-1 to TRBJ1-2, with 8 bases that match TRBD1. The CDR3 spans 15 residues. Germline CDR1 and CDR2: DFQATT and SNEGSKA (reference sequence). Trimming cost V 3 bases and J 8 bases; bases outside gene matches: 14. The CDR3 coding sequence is TGCAGTGCTAGTAGATGGGCAGGGGGCCTTTTGGGCTACACCTTC. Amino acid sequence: CSASRWAGGLLGYTF.

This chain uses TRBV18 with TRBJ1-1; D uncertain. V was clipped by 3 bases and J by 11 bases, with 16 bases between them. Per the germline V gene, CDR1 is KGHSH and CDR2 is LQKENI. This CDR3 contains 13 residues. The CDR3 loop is CASSPQNLPAAFF. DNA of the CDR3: TGTGCCAGCTCACCCCAGAACCTCCCAGCGGCTTTCTTT.

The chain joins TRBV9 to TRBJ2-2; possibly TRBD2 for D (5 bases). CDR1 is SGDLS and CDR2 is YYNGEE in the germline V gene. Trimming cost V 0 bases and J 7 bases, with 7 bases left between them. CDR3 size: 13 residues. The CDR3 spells CASSVVAGGELFF. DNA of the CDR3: TGTGCCAGCAGCGTAGTGGCGGGCGGGGAGCTGTTTTTT.

The CDR3 nucleotides are TGCGCCAGCAGCCGCCTACCGTCCTACGAGCAGTACTTC. Translation gives CASSRLPSYEQYF. The chain has TRBV4-1 and TRBJ2-7; D gene ambiguous. Trimming removed 4 bases at V and 1 base at J, with 8 bases between. CDR1 is MGHRA and CDR2 is YSYEKL in the germline V gene. The CDR3 contains 13 residues.

The CDR3 bases are TGTGCCAGCAGCCAAGTTAGGCAGGGGGCTTCGGGGGCTGAAGCTTTCTTT. Translation gives CASSQVRQGASGAEAFF. V and J are TRBV4-2 and TRBJ1-1; the match to TRBD1 covers 8 bases. The CDR3 spans 17 residues. Germline V lookup: CDR1 LGHNA, CDR2 YNFKEQ. With 1 base clipped from V and 6 bases from J, the junction kept 13 bases outside the gene matches.

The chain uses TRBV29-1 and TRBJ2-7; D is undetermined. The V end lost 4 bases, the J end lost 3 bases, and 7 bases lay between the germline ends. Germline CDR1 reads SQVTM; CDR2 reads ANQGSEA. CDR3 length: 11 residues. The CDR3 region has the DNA TGCAGCGTTGTCCACGGCTACGAGCAGTACTTC. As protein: CSVVHGYEQYF.

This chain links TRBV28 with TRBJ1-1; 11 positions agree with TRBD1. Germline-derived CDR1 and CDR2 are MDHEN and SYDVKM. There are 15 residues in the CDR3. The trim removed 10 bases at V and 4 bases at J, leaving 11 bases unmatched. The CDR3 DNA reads TGTGCCACCTATGCCGGGGGGACAGGGGGCACTGAAGCTTTCTTT. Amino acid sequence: CATYAGGTGGTEAFF.

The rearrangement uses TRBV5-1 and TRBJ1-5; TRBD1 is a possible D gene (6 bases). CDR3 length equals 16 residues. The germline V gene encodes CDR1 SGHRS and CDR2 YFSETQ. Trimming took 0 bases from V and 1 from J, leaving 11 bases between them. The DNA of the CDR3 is TGCGCCAGCAGCTTGGGTGTCAGGGGAAGCAATCAGCCCCAGCATTTT. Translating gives CASSLGVRGSNQPQHF.